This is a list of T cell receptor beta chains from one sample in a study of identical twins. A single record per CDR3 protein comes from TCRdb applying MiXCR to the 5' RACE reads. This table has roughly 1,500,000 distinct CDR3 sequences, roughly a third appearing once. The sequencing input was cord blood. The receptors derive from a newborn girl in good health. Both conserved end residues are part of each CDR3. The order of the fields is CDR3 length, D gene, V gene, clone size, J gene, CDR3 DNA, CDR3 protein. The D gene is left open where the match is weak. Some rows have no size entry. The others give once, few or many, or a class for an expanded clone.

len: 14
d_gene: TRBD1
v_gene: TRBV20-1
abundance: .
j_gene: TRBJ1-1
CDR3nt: TGCAGTGACCGGGGCGGGACAGGTGGCGCTGAAGCTTTCTTT
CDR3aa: CSDRGGTGGAEAFF

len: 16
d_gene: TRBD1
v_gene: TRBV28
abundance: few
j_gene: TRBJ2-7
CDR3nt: TGTGCCAGCAGTTCGACAGGGGCTATGCCTTTGTACGAGCAGTACTTC
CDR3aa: CASSSTGAMPLYEQYF

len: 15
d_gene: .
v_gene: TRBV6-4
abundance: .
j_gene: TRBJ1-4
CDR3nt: TGTGCCAGCAGGAAGGGGGACGGTCCTAATGAAAAACTGTTTTTT
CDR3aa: CASRKGDGPNEKLFF

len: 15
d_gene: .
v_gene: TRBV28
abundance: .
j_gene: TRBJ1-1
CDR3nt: TGTGCCAGCAGTTTAGGGGTAGCCTTCAGCACTGAAGCTTTCTTT
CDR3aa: CASSLGVAFSTEAFF

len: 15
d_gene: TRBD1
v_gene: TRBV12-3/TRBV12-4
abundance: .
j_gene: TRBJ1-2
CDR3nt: TGTGCCAACAGTGCAACCCCAGGGGGCACTAATGGCTACACCTTC
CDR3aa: CANSATPGGTNGYTF

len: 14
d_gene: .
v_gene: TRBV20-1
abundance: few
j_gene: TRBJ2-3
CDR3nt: TGCAGTGCTAGCACGGGTAGGGGCACAGATACGCAGTATTTT
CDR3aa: CSASTGRGTDTQYF

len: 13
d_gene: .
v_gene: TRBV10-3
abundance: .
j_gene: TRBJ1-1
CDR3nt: TGTGCCATCAGCGGGGGGGCGAACACTGAAGCTTTCTTT
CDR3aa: CAISGGANTEAFF

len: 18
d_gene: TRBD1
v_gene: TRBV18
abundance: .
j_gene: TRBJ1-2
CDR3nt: TGTGCCAGCTCCCACGTATCCCCGACGGGACAGAAGGCCCTTGGCTACACCTTC
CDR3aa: CASSHVSPTGQKALGYTF

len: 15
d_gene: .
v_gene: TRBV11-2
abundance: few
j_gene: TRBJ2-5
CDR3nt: TGTGCCAGCAGCTTCTGGGGGAATTACCAAGAGACCCAGTACTTC
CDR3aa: CASSFWGNYQETQYF

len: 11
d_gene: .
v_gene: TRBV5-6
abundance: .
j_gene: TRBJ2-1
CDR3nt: TGTGCCAGCAGCTTGGGAGCGGGTCCGTTCTTC
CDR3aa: CASSLGAGPFF

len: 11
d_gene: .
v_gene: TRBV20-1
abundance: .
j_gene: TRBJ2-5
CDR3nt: TGCAGTGTCGGGGACCAAGAGACCCAGTACTTC
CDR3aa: CSVGDQETQYF

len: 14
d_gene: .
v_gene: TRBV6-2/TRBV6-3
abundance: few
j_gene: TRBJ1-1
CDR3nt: TGTGCCAGCAGTTACGCTGGGGAGGGCACTGAAGCTTTCTTT
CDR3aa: CASSYAGEGTEAFF

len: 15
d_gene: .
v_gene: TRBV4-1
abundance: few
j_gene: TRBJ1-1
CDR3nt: TGCGCCAGCAGCCAATTGAGGGGGGAGAACACTGAAGCTTTCTTT
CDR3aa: CASSQLRGENTEAFF

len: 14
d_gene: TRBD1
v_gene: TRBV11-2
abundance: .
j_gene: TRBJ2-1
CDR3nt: TGTGCCAGCAGCTCCTGGACAGGCGCTAATAGGCAGTTCTTC
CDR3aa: CASSSWTGANRQFF

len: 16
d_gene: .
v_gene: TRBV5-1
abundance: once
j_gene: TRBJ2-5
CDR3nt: TGCGCCAGCAGCTTGGTTCGGGGGAGAGAACAAGAGACCCAGTACTTC
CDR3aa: CASSLVRGREQETQYF

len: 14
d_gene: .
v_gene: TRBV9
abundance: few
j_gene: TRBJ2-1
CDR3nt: TGTGCCAGCAGCGTAACCCCTAGTAGGAATGAGCAGTTCTTC
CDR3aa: CASSVTPSRNEQFF

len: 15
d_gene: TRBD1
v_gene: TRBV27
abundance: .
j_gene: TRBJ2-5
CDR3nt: TGTGCCAGCAGTTTAGGGTGGACAGGTGAAGAGACCCAGTACTTC
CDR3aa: CASSLGWTGEETQYF

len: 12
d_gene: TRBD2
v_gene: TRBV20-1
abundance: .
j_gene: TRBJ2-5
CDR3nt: TGCAGTACCCTAGCGGGGGGGCCTCGACAGTACTTC
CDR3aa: CSTLAGGPRQYF

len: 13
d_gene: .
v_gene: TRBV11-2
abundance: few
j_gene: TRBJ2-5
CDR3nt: TGTGCCAGCAGCTTATATGGATTTGAGACCCAGTACTTC
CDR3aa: CASSLYGFETQYF

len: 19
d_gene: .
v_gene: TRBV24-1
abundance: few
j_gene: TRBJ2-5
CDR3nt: TGTGCCACCAGTGATTTGCCCACAGGGACTCTTTGGAAATGTAAGACCCAGTACTTC
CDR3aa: CATSDLPTGTLWKCKTQYF

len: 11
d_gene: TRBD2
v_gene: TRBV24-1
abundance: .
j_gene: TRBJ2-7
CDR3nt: TGTGCCACCGGGGACTACAATGAGCAGTACTTC
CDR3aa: CATGDYNEQYF

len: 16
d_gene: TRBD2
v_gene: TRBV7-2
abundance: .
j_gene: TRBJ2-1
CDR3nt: TGTGCCAGCAGCTTAGAAGGACTAGGACCTTGGGATGAGCAGTTCTTC
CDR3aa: CASSLEGLGPWDEQFF

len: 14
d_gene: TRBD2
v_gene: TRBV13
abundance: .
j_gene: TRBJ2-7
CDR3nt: TGTGCCACCAGTGAAGCGGGAGGGTCCTACGAGCAGTACTTC
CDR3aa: CATSEAGGSYEQYF

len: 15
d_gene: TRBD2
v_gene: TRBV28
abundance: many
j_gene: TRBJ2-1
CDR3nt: TGTGCCAGCAGTTCCGTTAGCGGGAAGTACTATGAGCAGTTCTTC
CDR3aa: CASSSVSGKYYEQFF

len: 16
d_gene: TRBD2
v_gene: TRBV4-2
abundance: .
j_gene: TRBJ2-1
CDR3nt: TGTGCCAGCAGCCAAGCTCTAGCGGGGGGGCCCGATGAGCAGTTCTTC
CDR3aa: CASSQALAGGPDEQFF

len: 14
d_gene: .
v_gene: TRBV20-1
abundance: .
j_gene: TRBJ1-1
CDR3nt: TGCAGTGCTAAGGAAGGCAGTCAGAACACTGAAGCTTTCTTT
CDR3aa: CSAKEGSQNTEAFF

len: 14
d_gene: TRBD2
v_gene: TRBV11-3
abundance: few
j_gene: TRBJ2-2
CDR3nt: TGTGCCAGCAGCGGACTAGCGGCCACCGGGGAGCTGTTTTTT
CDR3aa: CASSGLAATGELFF

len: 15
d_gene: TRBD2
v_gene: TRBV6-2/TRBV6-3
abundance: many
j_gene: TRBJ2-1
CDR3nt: TGTGCCAGCCGTGCGGGGCTAGCGGGTTACAATGAGCAGTTCTTC
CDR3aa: CASRAGLAGYNEQFF

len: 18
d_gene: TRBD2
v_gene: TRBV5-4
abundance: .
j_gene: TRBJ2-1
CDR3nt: TGTGCCAGCAGCTTGGGGGCCCTTAGCGGGAGAGGTTACAATGAGCAGTTCTTC
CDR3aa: CASSLGALSGRGYNEQFF

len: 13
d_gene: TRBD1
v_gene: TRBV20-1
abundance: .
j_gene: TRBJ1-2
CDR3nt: TGCAGTGCTGCCCTTGACAGGGTGGGTGGCTACACCTTC
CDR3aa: CSAALDRVGGYTF

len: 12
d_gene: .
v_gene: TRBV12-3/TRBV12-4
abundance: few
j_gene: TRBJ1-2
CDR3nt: TGTGCCAGCAGTTTAGACGCTAAAGGCTACACCTTC
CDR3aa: CASSLDAKGYTF

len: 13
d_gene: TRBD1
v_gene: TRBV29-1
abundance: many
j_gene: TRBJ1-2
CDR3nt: TGCAGTGTCGGGACAGGCTATAACTATGGCTACACCTTC
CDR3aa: CSVGTGYNYGYTF

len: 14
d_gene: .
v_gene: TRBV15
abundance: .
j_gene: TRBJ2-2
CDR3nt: TGTGCCACCAGCAGCCAACTAGGGGCCGGGGAGCTGTTTTTT
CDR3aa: CATSSQLGAGELFF

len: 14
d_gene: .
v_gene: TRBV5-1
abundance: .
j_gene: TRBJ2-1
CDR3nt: TGCGCCAGCAGCTTTGGGTGGACAGACAATGAGCAGTTCTTC
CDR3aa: CASSFGWTDNEQFF

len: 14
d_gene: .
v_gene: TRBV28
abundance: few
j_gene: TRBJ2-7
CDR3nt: TGTGCCAGCAGTTTAGACTACCTGACCTACGAGCAGTACTTC
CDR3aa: CASSLDYLTYEQYF

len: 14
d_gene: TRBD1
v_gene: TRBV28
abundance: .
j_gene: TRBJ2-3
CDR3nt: TGTGCCAGCACCACGACAGGGCTCACAGATACGCAGTTTTTT
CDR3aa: CASTTTGLTDTQFF

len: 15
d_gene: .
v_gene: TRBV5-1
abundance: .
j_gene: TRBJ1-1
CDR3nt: TGCGCCAGCAGCTTGGCCCGGGGGACTGACACTGAAGCTTTCTTT
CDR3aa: CASSLARGTDTEAFF

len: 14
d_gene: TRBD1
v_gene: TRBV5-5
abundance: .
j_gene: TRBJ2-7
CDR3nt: TGTGCCAGCAGCTTTCGAGGGACAGGGGTCGAGCAGTACTTC
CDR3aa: CASSFRGTGVEQYF

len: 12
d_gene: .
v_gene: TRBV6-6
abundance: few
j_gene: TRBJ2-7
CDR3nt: TGTGCCAGCAGCAAAGACGTCTACGAGCAGTACTTC
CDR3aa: CASSKDVYEQYF

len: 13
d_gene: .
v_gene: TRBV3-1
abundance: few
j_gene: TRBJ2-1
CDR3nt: TGTGCCAGCAGCCCTCTATCGGAGGGGCAGCAGTTCTTC
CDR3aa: CASSPLSEGQQFF

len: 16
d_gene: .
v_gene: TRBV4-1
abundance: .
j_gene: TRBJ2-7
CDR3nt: TGCGCCAGCAGCCGTGCGGAGGGGACTCCTGCTTACGAGCAGTACTTC
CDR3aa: CASSRAEGTPAYEQYF

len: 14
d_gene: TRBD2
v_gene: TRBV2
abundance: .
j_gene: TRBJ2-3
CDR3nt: TGTGCCAGCACCCCGGGACTAGCGGGACATACGCAGTATTTT
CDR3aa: CASTPGLAGHTQYF

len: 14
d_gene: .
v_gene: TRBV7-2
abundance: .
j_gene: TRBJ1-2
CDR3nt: TGTGCCAGCAGCTTAGCCGGGACGCGGGGGGGCTACACCTTC
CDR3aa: CASSLAGTRGGYTF

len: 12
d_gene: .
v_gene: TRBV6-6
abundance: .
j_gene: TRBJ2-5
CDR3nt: TGTGCCAGCAGTTACGTCCAAGAGACCCAGTACTTC
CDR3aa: CASSYVQETQYF

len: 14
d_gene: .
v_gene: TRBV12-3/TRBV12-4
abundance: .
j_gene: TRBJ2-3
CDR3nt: TGTGCCAGCACGACTAGGAAACCCACAGATACGCAGTATTTT
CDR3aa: CASTTRKPTDTQYF

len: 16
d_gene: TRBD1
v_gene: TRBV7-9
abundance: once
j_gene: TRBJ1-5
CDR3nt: TGTGCCAGCAGCTTAGGCACGGGACAGAACAATCAGCCCCAGCATTTT
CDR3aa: CASSLGTGQNNQPQHF

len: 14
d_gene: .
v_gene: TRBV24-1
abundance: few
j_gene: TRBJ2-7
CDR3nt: TGTGCCACCAGTCCGGGCCGAGGGTCATACGAGCAGTACTTC
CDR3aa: CATSPGRGSYEQYF

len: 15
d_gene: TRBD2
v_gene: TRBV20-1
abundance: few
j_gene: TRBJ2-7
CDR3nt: TGCAGTGCTAGAGTTTCGCGGGGGGGATATAACGAGCAGTACTTC
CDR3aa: CSARVSRGGYNEQYF

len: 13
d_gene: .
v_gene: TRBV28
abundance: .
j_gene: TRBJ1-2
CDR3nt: TGTGCCAGCAGTTCTCCCAGTTATTATGGCTACACCTTC
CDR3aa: CASSSPSYYGYTF

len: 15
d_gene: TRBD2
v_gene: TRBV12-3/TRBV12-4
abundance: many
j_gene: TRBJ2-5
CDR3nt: TGTGCCAGCAGCAGACTAGCGGCGTACCAAGAGACCCAGTACTTC
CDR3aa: CASSRLAAYQETQYF

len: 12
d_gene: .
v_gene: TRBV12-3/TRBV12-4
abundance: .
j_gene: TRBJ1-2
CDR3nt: TGTGCCATCAGTGTGGGGACGGCGGGCTACACCTTC
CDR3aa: CAISVGTAGYTF

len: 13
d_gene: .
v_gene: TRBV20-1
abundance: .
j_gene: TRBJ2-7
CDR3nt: TGCAGTGCTATCACAGGGAGCTCCTACGAGCAGTACTTC
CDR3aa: CSAITGSSYEQYF

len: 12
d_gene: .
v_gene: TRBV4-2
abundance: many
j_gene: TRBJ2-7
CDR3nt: TGTGCCAGCAGCCAAGCCCTTAGCAAGCAGTACTTC
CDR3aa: CASSQALSKQYF